The 21 T cell receptor beta chains presented below share a single source sample, sequenced in a study of spatial heterogeneity in lung cancer. Findings of the study overall: Expanded intratumoral alpha and beta TCR counts tracked tumor mutation counts.

These receptors' antigens are unknown. TCRdb ran MiXCR on the 5' RACE reads and lists one entry per CDR3 protein. The sample lists several thousand distinct CDR3 sequences; more than 9% were seen once. This sample's time point: sample taken at primary tumor resection. The input for sequencing was lung tumor tissue, taken at surgery. These receptors all stem from a male donor with early-stage non-small cell lung cancer.

This clonotype was detected ten times or more. The V gene is TRBV6-2 or TRBV6-3, the J gene TRBJ1-5; D remains unclear. The V end lost 2 bases, the J end lost 4 bases, and 9 bases lay between the germline ends. From germline, CDR1 is MNHEY and CDR2 SVGEGT. The CDR3 has 14 amino acids. CDR3: CASSYEVSNQPQHF. Here the CDR3 DNA reads TGTGCCAGCAGTTACGAGGTCAGTAATCAGCCCCAGCATTTT.

This clonotype was counted at least ten times. This chain uses TRBV5-1 with TRBJ1-3; 7 positions agree with TRBD1. V shed 4 bases and J 4 bases; nucleotides not matched to a gene: 5. This CDR3 is built from 14 residues. In germline, CDR1 is SGHRS, CDR2 YFSETQ. This CDR3 is CASSPQTGGNTIYF. CDR3 bases: TGCGCCAGCAGCCCTCAGACAGGGGGAAACACCATATATTTT.

At least ten counts were recorded for this clonotype. The chain employs TRBV6-1 and TRBJ1-5; the D gene is possibly TRBD1 (5 bases). CDR3 size: 15 residues. V shed 2 bases and J shed 6 bases, with 14 bases lying between them. Looked up from germline, CDR1 is MNHNS and CDR2 is SASEGT. CDR3 sequence (DNA): TGTGCCAGCAGTGAAATGCCAGGGATGGGTCAGCCCCAGCATTTT. Amino acids: CASSEMPGMGQPQHF.

The chain carries TRBV7-2 and TRBJ2-3; D may be TRBD1 (6 bases). Germline V gene sequence: CDR1 SGHTA, CDR2 FQGNSA. This CDR3 region has 16 residues. V was trimmed by 0 bases and J by 5 bases, leaving 15 bases between them. The DNA of the CDR3 is TGTGCCAGCAGCTTAGCGGGGACACACGCGGGAGATACGCAGTATTTT. Protein: CASSLAGTHAGDTQYF.

This clonotype is medium-sized (0.01 to 0.1%) by share. The chain is built from TRBV4-1 and TRBJ2-7; TRBD1 aligns across 8 bases. The CDR3 has 16 residues. CDR1 and CDR2 from the germline V gene are MGHRA and YSYEKL. With 4 bases clipped from V and 5 bases from J, the junction kept 13 bases outside the gene matches. CDR3 sequence: CASSPQTGVFNHEQYF. CDR3 in DNA: TGCGCCAGCAGCCCTCAGACAGGGGTTTTTAACCACGAGCAGTACTTC.

This clonotype came up many times. V is TRBV20-1 and J is TRBJ2-3; possibly TRBD1 for D (6 bases). The CDR3 loop spans 12 amino acids. Per the germline V gene, CDR1 is DFQATT and CDR2 is SNEGSKA (reference sequence). V was pared by 6 bases and J by 2 bases, with 9 bases between. The chain's CDR3 is CSARTDTDTQYF. In DNA form, the CDR3 reads TGCAGTGCCCGGACAGACACAGATACGCAGTATTTT.

This clonotype was seen at least ten times. The CDR3 is CASGLGENSNQPQHF. The CDR3, as DNA: TGTGCTAGTGGTTTAGGCGAGAATAGCAATCAGCCCCAGCATTTT. The J gene is TRBJ1-5, the V gene TRBV12-5; no firm D call. V was trimmed by 3 bases and J by 0 bases, leaving 9 bases between them. Germline V CDR1 and CDR2: LGHNT, FRNRAP. CDR3 size: 15 residues.

There are many counts of this clonotype. The chain carries TRBV7-6 and TRBJ2-2; 10 positions match TRBD1. The germline V gene has CDR1 SGHVS and CDR2 FNYEAQ. There are 16 residues in the CDR3. J lost 2 bases, V lost 5 bases, and 5 bases had no gene match. The CDR3 spells CASSPRQGANTGELFF. CDR3 bases: TGTGCCAGCAGCCCGAGACAGGGGGCAAACACCGGGGAGCTGTTTTTT.

This clonotype was detected many times. The chain recombines TRBV10-3 with TRBJ1-2; D ambiguous. V was pared by 0 bases and J by 2 bases, with 16 bases between. CDR1 is ENHRY and CDR2 is SYGVKD in the germline V gene. This CDR3 is 17 amino acids long. DNA for the CDR3: TGTGCCATCAGTGAGTCACCCCAAACGTCGAACAACTATGGCTACACCTTC. Its translation is CAISESPQTSNNYGYTF.

In this sample, this clonotype is medium-sized (0.01 to 0.1%). The gene calls are TRBV20-1 and TRBJ2-3, with TRBD2 identical over 7 bases. The CDR3 extends over 14 amino acids. Germline V gene data show CDR1 as DFQATT and CDR2 as SNEGSKA (reference sequence). The J segment lost 1 base and the V segment lost 5 bases, leaving 6 bases of the junction unmatched. The CDR3 is CSAAPLAGTDTQYF. The CDR3 nucleotides are TGCAGTGCTGCCCCGCTAGCGGGCACAGATACGCAGTATTTT.

This clonotype was found many times. The V gene is TRBV20-1, the J gene TRBJ1-6; possible D gene TRBD1, 5 bases. Trimming cost V 2 bases and J 0 bases, with 17 bases left between them. Germline loops: CDR1 DFQATT, CDR2 SNEGSKA (reference sequence). CDR3 length equals 18 residues. The chain's CDR3 is CSARRGQALSSYNSPLHF. CDR3 DNA sequence: TGCAGTGCTAGAAGGGGCCAGGCCCTCAGCTCCTATAATTCACCCCTCCACTTT.

This clonotype was seen many times. The V gene is TRBV11-2, the J gene TRBJ2-1; 9 nucleotides agree with TRBD2. The CDR3 runs to 15 residues. With V trimmed by 5 bases and J by 4 bases, 6 bases remained unmatched. CDR1 and CDR2 (germline): SGHAT, FQNNGV. CDR3 sequence (DNA): TGTGCCAGCAGCCCGACTAGCGGAGGATACAATGAGCAGTTCTTC. Its translation is CASSPTSGGYNEQFF.

The chain has TRBV25-1 and TRBJ2-7; no definite D call. The CDR3 spans 13 residues. The ends were cut back, 5 bases at V and 0 bases at J, with 8 bases in the middle. Germline V gives CDR1 MGHDK, CDR2 SYGVNS. The CDR3 DNA reads as TGTGCCAGCAGTAACTCAGGCTCCTACGAGCAGTACTTC. It encodes CASSNSGSYEQYF.

This clonotype ranks as medium-sized. V usage is TRBV20-1 and J usage is TRBJ1-2; no clear D gene. Trimming removed 0 bases at V and 3 bases at J, with 17 bases between. Germline CDR1 and CDR2: DFQATT and SNEGSKA (reference sequence). The CDR3 length is 16 residues. CDR3 sequence (DNA): TGCAGTGCTAGAGATGAACCCGCTGGAGGGTACTATGGCTACACCTTC. This codes for CSARDEPAGGYYGYTF.

There are many counts of this clonotype. The chain recombines TRBV10-3 with TRBJ1-1; possibly TRBD1 for D (6 bases). Germline-derived CDR1 and CDR2 are ENHRY and SYGVKD. The CDR3 is 13 residues long. Trimming shortened V by 5 bases and J by 5 bases, and 12 bases separated the two germline ends. The CDR3 protein is CAISSTGTTEAFF. CDR3 bases: TGTGCCATCAGTTCGACCGGGACAACTGAAGCTTTCTTT.

This clonotype was counted ten times or more. V gene TRBV24-1 combines with J gene TRBJ2-1, with 7 bases that match TRBD2. This CDR3 has 14 residues. The V and J ends lost 5 bases and 8 bases, in that order; junction bases with no gene match: 8. Germline assignment: CDR1 KGHDR and CDR2 SFDVKD. The CDR3 DNA sequence: TGTGCCACCAGTGGGAGGACTAGTAACCATGAGCAGTTCTTC. This gives the protein CATSGRTSNHEQFF.

This clonotype showed up many times. V usage is TRBV3-1 and J usage is TRBJ1-5; D unclear. Trimming stripped 4 bases from V and 4 bases from J, with 5 bases between. The CDR3 is 12 amino acids. CDR1 LGHDT and CDR2 YNNKEL come from the germline V gene (reference sequence). The CDR3 DNA reads as TGTGCCAGCAGCCTAATGAATCAGCCCCAGCATTTT. Encoded protein: CASSLMNQPQHF.

This clonotype was picked up many times. V usage is TRBV2 and J usage is TRBJ1-6, with TRBD1 matching 9 bases. With 8 bases clipped from V and 8 bases from J, the junction kept 7 bases outside the gene matches. Germline assignment: CDR1 SNHLY and CDR2 FYNNEI. CDR3 length: 14 amino acids. DNA of the CDR3: TGTGCCAGCGCCCGGGACAGGGAATATTCACCCCTCCACTTT. It encodes CASARDREYSPLHF.

This clonotype was seen at least ten times. The chain employs TRBV13 and TRBJ2-2, with 8 bases identical to TRBD2. There are 15 residues in the CDR3. Germline V gene sequence: CDR1 PRHDT, CDR2 FYEKMQ (reference sequence). The V and J ends lost 5 bases and 4 bases, in that order; junction bases with no gene match: 6. The CDR3 sequence is CASSPSGSGTGELFF. As DNA, the CDR3 is TGTGCCAGCAGCCCGAGCGGGAGTGGCACCGGGGAGCTGTTTTTT.

There are many counts of this clonotype. The J gene is TRBJ2-1, the V gene TRBV28; TRBD2 might be the D (6 bases). CDR1 and CDR2 from the germline V gene are MDHEN and SYDVKM. The CDR3 runs 16 residues. Trimming pared 1 base from V and 4 bases from J, leaving 14 bases between. CDR3: CASSLSGLGGYNEQFF. The CDR3 region has the DNA TGTGCCAGCAGTTTATCTGGACTCGGGGGATACAATGAGCAGTTCTTC.

This clonotype was observed many times. This rearrangement joins TRBV6-6 to TRBJ2-3, with 7 positions matching TRBD2. V lost 6 bases and J lost 1; bases outside the gene matches: 4. This CDR3 comprises 14 residues. Germline assignment: CDR1 MNHNY and CDR2 SVGAGI (reference sequence). The CDR3 DNA follows: TGTGCCAGCAGCCCAAGCGGGGGCACAGATACGCAGTATTTT. Translated: CASSPSGGTDTQYF.